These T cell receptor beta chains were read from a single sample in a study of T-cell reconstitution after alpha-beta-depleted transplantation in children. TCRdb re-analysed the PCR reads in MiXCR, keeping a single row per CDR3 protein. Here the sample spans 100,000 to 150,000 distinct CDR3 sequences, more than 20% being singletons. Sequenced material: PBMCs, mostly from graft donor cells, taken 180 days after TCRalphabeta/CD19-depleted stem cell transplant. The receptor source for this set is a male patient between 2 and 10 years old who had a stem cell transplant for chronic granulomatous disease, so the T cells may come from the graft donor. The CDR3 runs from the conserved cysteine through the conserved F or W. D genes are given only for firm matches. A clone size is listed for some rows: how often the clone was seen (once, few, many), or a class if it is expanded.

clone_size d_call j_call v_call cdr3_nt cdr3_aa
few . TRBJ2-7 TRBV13 TGTGCCAGCACCCCAGGGCGGATGCGGTACTTC CASTPGRMRYF
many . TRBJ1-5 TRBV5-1 TGCGCCAGATTTCCCGCAGGGTTGATCCTCGATCAGCCCCAGCATTTT CARFPAGLILDQPQHF
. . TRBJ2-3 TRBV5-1 TGCGCCAGCAGCTTGATCGGGGACTTGGATACGCAGTATTTT CASSLIGDLDTQYF
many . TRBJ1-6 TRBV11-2 TGTGCCAGCAGCCAACGGAGGGTTGACTACAACCTTCCCCTCCACTTT CASSQRRVDYNLPLHF
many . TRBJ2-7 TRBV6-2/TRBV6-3 TGTGCCAGCAGTGTGATTAAGCTCACCTACGAGCAGTACTTC CASSVIKLTYEQYF
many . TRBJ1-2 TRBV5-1 TGCGCCAGCACCTATCCAAACGGGAAGGGCTACACCTTC CASTYPNGKGYTF
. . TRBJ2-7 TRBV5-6 TGTGCCAGCAGCGTACCGGGACTTACCTACGAGCAGTACTTC CASSVPGLTYEQYF
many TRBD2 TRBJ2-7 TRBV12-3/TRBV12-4 TGTGCCAGCAGCTCGGGACTACCATACGAGCAGTACTTC CASSSGLPYEQYF
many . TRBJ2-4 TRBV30 TGTGCCTGGAGTGTTCTAAAAAACATTCAGTACTTC CAWSVLKNIQYF
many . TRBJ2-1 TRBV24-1 TGTGCCACCGGGACATACAATGAGCAGTTCTTC CATGTYNEQFF